The TCR beta chain described here comes from a study of T cells expressing NK-cell markers. Study in general: Among eight sequenced donors, seven carried HCMV seropositivity while one was seronegative.

TCRdb reprocessed the 5' RACE reads, with one entry per CDR3 protein and no DNA. In all, the sample yields 500,000 or so distinct CDR3 sequences. The germline V gene encodes CDR1 LGHDT and CDR2 YNNKEL (reference sequence). This CDR3 region has 16 residues. J is TRBJ2-5 and V is TRBV3-1. Sample: blood T cells: a sorted CD56 or NKG2C T cell subset, CD4+ or CD8+ T cells, or bulk PBMC T cells (not recorded which). The sequence came from a man between 18 and 29 years old in good health. This chain's CDR3 is CASSPRGSGKQETQYF.